These T cell receptor beta chains were read from a single sample in a study of blood T cell repertoires in COVID-19. This table comes from immunoSEQ multiplex PCR, and its TCRdb copy is limited to in-frame clones, with some not included. The sample lists roughly 360,000 clones, 87% occurring once. The sample taken for sequencing was PBMCs or T cells enriched from blood (not recorded which). These receptors all come from a man aged 25 to 40 who had recovered from COVID-19. Both conserved end residues are part of each CDR3. Fields, in order: D gene, J gene, V gene, clone size, CDR3 protein, CDR3 DNA. The D gene is left open where the match is weak. Some rows mark clone size as missing; the rest say once, few, many or name a class of expanded clone.

D gene: TRBD1; J gene: TRBJ1-6; V gene: TRBV10-2; clone size: NA; CDR3 protein: CASRTGTGSNNSPLHF; CDR3 DNA: TGCGCCAGCAGAACCGGGACAGGGTCCAATAATTCACCCCTCCACTTT
D gene: TRBD1; J gene: TRBJ1-5; V gene: TRBV6-5; clone size: few; CDR3 protein: CATWTGYYDQPQHF; CDR3 DNA: TGTGCCACCTGGACAGGGTATTATGATCAGCCCCAGCATTTT
D gene: NA; J gene: TRBJ1-1; V gene: TRBV2; clone size: few; CDR3 protein: CASTRQGYTEAFF; CDR3 DNA: TGTGCCTCCACAAGGCAGGGGTACACTGAAGCTTTCTTT
D gene: NA; J gene: TRBJ2-3; V gene: TRBV7-3; clone size: NA; CDR3 protein: CASSFRGVTDTQYF; CDR3 DNA: TGTGCCAGCAGCTTTAGGGGTGTCACAGATACGCAGTATTTT
D gene: NA; J gene: TRBJ1-2; V gene: TRBV6-5; clone size: NA; CDR3 protein: CASRLQGAYGYTF; CDR3 DNA: TGTGCCAGCAGACTACAGGGAGCCTATGGCTACACCTTC
D gene: TRBD1; J gene: TRBJ1-2; V gene: TRBV3-1/TRBV3-2; clone size: NA; CDR3 protein: CASSPGTGLGYTF; CDR3 DNA: TGTGCCAGCAGCCCTGGGACAGGGTTGGGCTACACCTTC
D gene: TRBD1; J gene: TRBJ2-3; V gene: TRBV24-1; clone size: NA; CDR3 protein: CATSDPYGTGGQDTQYF; CDR3 DNA: TGTGCCACCAGTGATCCGTACGGGACAGGGGGCCAAGATACGCAGTATTTT
D gene: NA; J gene: TRBJ1-4; V gene: TRBV7-2; clone size: few; CDR3 protein: CASSPRVATNEKLFF; CDR3 DNA: TGTGCCAGCAGCCCCCGGGTGGCAACTAATGAAAAACTGTTTTTT
D gene: NA; J gene: TRBJ1-1; V gene: TRBV5-4; clone size: NA; CDR3 protein: CASSLDILRDTEAFF; CDR3 DNA: TGTGCCAGCAGCTTGGATATTCTGAGGGACACTGAAGCTTTCTTT
D gene: NA; J gene: TRBJ2-7; V gene: TRBV11-2; clone size: NA; CDR3 protein: CASSLDLYSSYEQYF; CDR3 DNA: TGTGCCAGCAGCTTAGATCTGTACAGCTCCTACGAGCAGTACTTC
D gene: NA; J gene: TRBJ2-3; V gene: TRBV3-1/TRBV3-2; clone size: NA; CDR3 protein: CASSQFGRGFTDTQYF; CDR3 DNA: TGTGCCAGCAGCCAATTTGGCCGAGGTTTTACAGATACGCAGTATTTT
D gene: TRBD2; J gene: TRBJ2-3; V gene: TRBV30; clone size: NA; CDR3 protein: CAWRGGGSFSTDTQYF; CDR3 DNA: TGTGCCTGGAGAGGCGGGGGTAGCTTTAGCACAGATACGCAGTATTTT
D gene: TRBD1; J gene: TRBJ2-5; V gene: TRBV19; clone size: once; CDR3 protein: CASSIQGARETQYF; CDR3 DNA: TGTGCCAGTAGTATTCAGGGGGCTCGGGAGACCCAGTACTTC
D gene: NA; J gene: TRBJ2-7; V gene: TRBV30; clone size: NA; CDR3 protein: CAWRLAGSSYEQYF; CDR3 DNA: TGTGCCTGGAGGTTGGCGGGGAGCTCCTACGAGCAGTACTTC
D gene: TRBD2; J gene: TRBJ2-5; V gene: TRBV7-2; clone size: NA; CDR3 protein: CASSFSGGEETQYF; CDR3 DNA: TGTGCCAGCAGCTTTAGCGGGGGAGAAGAGACCCAGTACTTC
D gene: NA; J gene: TRBJ2-7; V gene: TRBV6-5; clone size: NA; CDR3 protein: CASTQTRGATYEQYF; CDR3 DNA: TGTGCCAGCACCCAAACCCGGGGGGCTACCTACGAGCAGTACTTC
D gene: NA; J gene: TRBJ2-3; V gene: TRBV9; clone size: NA; CDR3 protein: CASSVVGGPGTDTQYF; CDR3 DNA: TGTGCCAGCAGCGTAGTGGGGGGGCCGGGCACAGATACGCAGTATTTT
D gene: TRBD2; J gene: TRBJ2-7; V gene: TRBV11-3; clone size: once; CDR3 protein: CASSLYASGSYEQYF; CDR3 DNA: TGTGCCAGCAGCTTATACGCTAGCGGATCCTACGAGCAGTACTTC
D gene: NA; J gene: TRBJ1-4; V gene: TRBV2; clone size: NA; CDR3 protein: CASRGQGANEKLFF; CDR3 DNA: TGTGCCAGCAGGGGTCAGGGCGCCAATGAAAAACTGTTTTTT
D gene: TRBD1; J gene: TRBJ1-4; V gene: TRBV28; clone size: NA; CDR3 protein: CASSARTGGRTGEKLFF; CDR3 DNA: TGTGCCAGCAGTGCACGGACAGGGGGCAGGACCGGTGAAAAACTGTTTTTT
D gene: NA; J gene: TRBJ1-2; V gene: TRBV6-2/TRBV6-3; clone size: NA; CDR3 protein: CASSYPGGYTF; CDR3 DNA: TGTGCCAGCAGTTACCCGGGAGGCTACACCTTC
D gene: NA; J gene: TRBJ1-1; V gene: TRBV27; clone size: NA; CDR3 protein: CASSPLLGNSGEAFF; CDR3 DNA: TGTGCCAGCAGTCCGCTATTGGGAAATTCGGGGGAAGCTTTCTTT
D gene: NA; J gene: TRBJ1-5; V gene: TRBV13; clone size: NA; CDR3 protein: CASSLADRRRSVPQHF; CDR3 DNA: TGTGCCAGCAGCTTAGCCGACAGGAGGCGTAGTGTACCCCAGCATTTT
D gene: NA; J gene: TRBJ2-5; V gene: TRBV20-1; clone size: NA; CDR3 protein: CSASISGQETQYF; CDR3 DNA: TGCAGTGCTAGTATTAGCGGACAAGAGACCCAGTACTTC
D gene: NA; J gene: TRBJ1-1; V gene: TRBV4-3; clone size: NA; CDR3 protein: CASSPGHNTEAFF; CDR3 DNA: TGCGCCAGCAGTCCCGGACACAACACTGAAGCTTTCTTT
D gene: TRBD2; J gene: TRBJ2-3; V gene: TRBV9; clone size: NA; CDR3 protein: CASSGIAGATQYF; CDR3 DNA: TGTGCCAGCAGCGGGATAGCGGGTGCTACGCAGTATTTT
D gene: TRBD1; J gene: TRBJ2-1; V gene: TRBV6-5; clone size: NA; CDR3 protein: CASSYGTGDTYNEQFF; CDR3 DNA: TGTGCCAGCAGTTACGGAACAGGGGATACCTACAATGAGCAGTTCTTC
D gene: NA; J gene: TRBJ1-4; V gene: TRBV12-3/TRBV12-4; clone size: NA; CDR3 protein: CASSLIQGQKLFF; CDR3 DNA: TGTGCCAGCAGTTTAATACAGGGTCAAAAACTGTTTTTT
D gene: TRBD1; J gene: TRBJ2-2; V gene: TRBV6-4; clone size: NA; CDR3 protein: CASSAGQGAGTGELFF; CDR3 DNA: TGTGCCAGCAGCGCCGGACAGGGAGCCGGCACCGGGGAGCTGTTTTTT
D gene: NA; J gene: TRBJ1-1; V gene: TRBV2; clone size: once; CDR3 protein: CASRLRVGNTEAFF; CDR3 DNA: TGTGCCAGCAGACTCAGGGTAGGGAACACTGAAGCTTTCTTT
D gene: NA; J gene: TRBJ1-1; V gene: TRBV5-1; clone size: few; CDR3 protein: CASSLRQLSMNTEAFF; CDR3 DNA: TGCGCCAGCAGCTTACGACAGCTATCTATGAACACTGAAGCTTTCTTT
D gene: NA; J gene: TRBJ1-5; V gene: TRBV6-2/TRBV6-3; clone size: NA; CDR3 protein: CASSYSGWQGDQPQHF; CDR3 DNA: TGTGCCAGCAGTTACTCGGGGTGGCAGGGCGATCAGCCCCAGCATTTT
D gene: NA; J gene: TRBJ2-5; V gene: TRBV6-5; clone size: once; CDR3 protein: CASRGPFLETQYF; CDR3 DNA: TGTGCCAGCAGGGGCCCCTTTTTGGAGACCCAGTACTTC
D gene: NA; J gene: TRBJ2-7; V gene: TRBV7-9; clone size: NA; CDR3 protein: CASSLEVRGPSYEQYF; CDR3 DNA: TGTGCCAGCAGCTTAGAGGTTAGGGGTCCCTCCTACGAGCAGTACTTC
D gene: NA; J gene: TRBJ2-1; V gene: TRBV7-6; clone size: NA; CDR3 protein: CASSSYSWSSLHEQFF; CDR3 DNA: TGTGCCAGCAGCTCGTATAGCTGGTCCTCTCTCCATGAGCAGTTCTTC
D gene: TRBD1; J gene: TRBJ2-7; V gene: TRBV7-9; clone size: NA; CDR3 protein: CASSVGTGSYEQYF; CDR3 DNA: TGTGCCAGCAGCGTCGGGACAGGGTCCTACGAGCAGTACTTC
D gene: TRBD2; J gene: TRBJ2-2; V gene: TRBV27; clone size: NA; CDR3 protein: CASSLSIPSGNTGELFF; CDR3 DNA: TGTGCCAGCAGTTTATCTATTCCTAGCGGGAACACCGGGGAGCTGTTTTTT
D gene: NA; J gene: TRBJ2-7; V gene: TRBV19; clone size: NA; CDR3 protein: CARGGGEPHEQYF; CDR3 DNA: TGTGCCCGAGGAGGGGGGGAACCCCACGAGCAGTACTTC
D gene: NA; J gene: TRBJ1-1; V gene: TRBV10-1; clone size: NA; CDR3 protein: CASSESVMNTEAFF; CDR3 DNA: TGCGCCAGCAGTGAGTCCGTAATGAACACTGAAGCTTTCTTT
D gene: NA; J gene: TRBJ1-6; V gene: TRBV11-2; clone size: NA; CDR3 protein: CASSLRDTQSSYNSPLHF; CDR3 DNA: TGTGCCAGCAGCCTAAGGGACACCCAGAGCTCCTATAATTCACCCCTCCACTTT
D gene: TRBD2; J gene: TRBJ2-7; V gene: TRBV4-2; clone size: NA; CDR3 protein: CASSQAGSSGYEQYF; CDR3 DNA: TGTGCCAGCAGCCAGGCGGGGTCTAGCGGTTACGAGCAGTACTTC
D gene: TRBD2; J gene: TRBJ2-3; V gene: TRBV19; clone size: NA; CDR3 protein: CASRIAGGSVSTDTQYF; CDR3 DNA: TGTGCCAGTAGAATAGCGGGGGGATCCGTCAGCACAGATACGCAGTATTTT
D gene: TRBD1; J gene: TRBJ1-2; V gene: TRBV11-2; clone size: NA; CDR3 protein: CASSLGDRLNYGYTF; CDR3 DNA: TGTGCCAGCAGCTTAGGGGACAGGCTTAACTATGGCTACACCTTC
D gene: NA; J gene: TRBJ1-4; V gene: TRBV6-5; clone size: NA; CDR3 protein: CASSNPTATNEKLFF; CDR3 DNA: TGTGCCAGCAGCAATCCGACAGCAACTAATGAAAAACTGTTTTTT
D gene: NA; J gene: TRBJ2-3; V gene: TRBV5-5; clone size: NA; CDR3 protein: CASSLVSGGVTDTQYF; CDR3 DNA: TGTGCCAGCAGCTTGGTTTCGGGCGGGGTCACAGATACGCAGTATTTT
D gene: NA; J gene: TRBJ1-1; V gene: TRBV27; clone size: NA; CDR3 protein: CASSLRRLAGAEAFF; CDR3 DNA: TGTGCCAGCAGTTTAAGGAGGCTTGCGGGTGCTGAAGCTTTCTTT
D gene: TRBD1; J gene: TRBJ1-2; V gene: TRBV18; clone size: NA; CDR3 protein: CASSPPTQGAGGYTF; CDR3 DNA: TGTGCCAGCTCACCACCGACCCAGGGGGCGGGAGGCTACACCTTC
D gene: NA; J gene: TRBJ1-2; V gene: TRBV6-2/TRBV6-3; clone size: NA; CDR3 protein: CASSSTGIVEGYTF; CDR3 DNA: TGTGCCAGCAGCTCTACAGGGATCGTGGAGGGCTACACCTTC
D gene: NA; J gene: TRBJ1-2; V gene: TRBV7-9; clone size: few; CDR3 protein: CASTGGAGLGYTF; CDR3 DNA: TGTGCCAGCACCGGAGGGGCAGGGCTTGGCTACACCTTC
D gene: NA; J gene: TRBJ1-6; V gene: TRBV27; clone size: NA; CDR3 protein: CASSYNSRNSPLHF; CDR3 DNA: TGTGCCAGCAGTTACAACAGTCGGAATTCACCCCTCCACTTT
D gene: NA; J gene: TRBJ2-1; V gene: TRBV10-3; clone size: NA; CDR3 protein: CAITAGSSPSYNEQFF; CDR3 DNA: TGTGCCATCACCGCAGGGTCTTCACCTTCATACAATGAGCAGTTCTTC
D gene: NA; J gene: TRBJ1-3; V gene: TRBV4-3; clone size: NA; CDR3 protein: CASSQEAWQGPGNTIYF; CDR3 DNA: TGCGCCAGCAGCCAAGAAGCCTGGCAGGGTCCTGGAAACACCATATATTTT
D gene: NA; J gene: TRBJ1-1; V gene: TRBV12-3/TRBV12-4; clone size: NA; CDR3 protein: CASSLVRTVEAFF; CDR3 DNA: TGTGCCAGCAGTTTAGTGCGGACAGTTGAAGCTTTCTTT
D gene: NA; J gene: TRBJ2-6; V gene: TRBV29-1; clone size: NA; CDR3 protein: CSVTRSGANVLTF; CDR3 DNA: TGCAGCGTTACACGCTCGGGGGCCAACGTCCTGACTTTC
D gene: NA; J gene: TRBJ1-2; V gene: TRBV30; clone size: NA; CDR3 protein: CAWGGYSSPLTYGYTF; CDR3 DNA: TGTGCCTGGGGGGGCTACAGTTCCCCCCTTACCTATGGCTACACCTTC